This T cell receptor (beta chain) stems from a study of beta chain features in type 1 diabetes. Study results and caveats: Shortening that was moderate but significant affected the TCRB CDR3s of Type 1 diabetes patients in all four CD4+ subsets.

Only a few counts were recorded for this clone. What it binds is unknown. TCRB transcripts that were expressed got sequenced, as all of the isolated RNA had been reverse transcribed. TCRdb's copy holds only in-frame clones and misses some; the assay was immunoSEQ multiplex PCR. The table has more than 300,000 clones, 9.3% seen once. Deletions cut 4 bases from V and 1 base from J, with 16 bases between. Germline CDR1 SGHTA, CDR2 FQGNSA. The CDR3 runs 16 residues. The receptor's source is a man aged 30 to 45 with type 1 diabetes. The rearrangement joins TRBV7-2 to TRBJ2-5; D is perhaps TRBD1 or TRBD2 (5 bases each). The specimen sequenced was central memory CD4+ T cells from blood. CDR3 DNA sequence: TGTGCCAGCAGCTACTACACCTCAGGGAGCCAAGAGACCCAGTACTTC. Translated: CASSYYTSGSQETQYF.